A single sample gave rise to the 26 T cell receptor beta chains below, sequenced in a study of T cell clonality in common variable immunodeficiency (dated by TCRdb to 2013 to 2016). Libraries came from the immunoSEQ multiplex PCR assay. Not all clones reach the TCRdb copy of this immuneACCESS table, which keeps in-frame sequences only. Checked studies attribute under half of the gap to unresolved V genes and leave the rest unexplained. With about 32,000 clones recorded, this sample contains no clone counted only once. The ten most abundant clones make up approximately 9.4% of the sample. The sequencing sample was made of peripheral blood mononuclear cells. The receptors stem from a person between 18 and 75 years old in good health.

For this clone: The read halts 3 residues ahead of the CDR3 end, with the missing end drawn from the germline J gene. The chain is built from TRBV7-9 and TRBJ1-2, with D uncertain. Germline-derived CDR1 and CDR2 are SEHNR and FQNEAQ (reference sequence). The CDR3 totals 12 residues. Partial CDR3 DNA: TGTGCCAGCAGCTTAGCGCAGAACGAC. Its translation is CASSLAQND. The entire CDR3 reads CASSLAQNDYTF.

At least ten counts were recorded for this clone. CDR3 loop: CASSSVGGGETQYF. The CDR3 bases that were read are TGTGCCAGCAGCTCCGTAGGAGGGGGAGAGACC. The chain couples TRBV11-2 to TRBJ2-5; D is perhaps TRBD1 or TRBD2 (6 bases each). The CDR3 goes on 3 residues after the read ends, and that part is filled in from the germline J gene. The CDR3 extends over 14 amino acids. V dropped 4 bases and J dropped 4 bases, with 13 bases sitting between them. Germline CDR1 SGHAT, CDR2 FQNNGV.

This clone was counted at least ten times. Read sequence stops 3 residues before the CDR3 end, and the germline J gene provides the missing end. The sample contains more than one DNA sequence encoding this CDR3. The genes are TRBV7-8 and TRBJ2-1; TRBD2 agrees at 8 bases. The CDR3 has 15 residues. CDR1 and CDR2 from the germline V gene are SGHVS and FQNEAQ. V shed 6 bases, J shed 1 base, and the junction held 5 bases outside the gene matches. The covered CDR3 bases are TGTGCCAGCAGTCAAACTAGCGGATCCTACAATGAG. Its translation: CASSQTSGSYNE. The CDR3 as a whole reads CASSQTSGSYNEQFF.

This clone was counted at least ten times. The CDR3: CAWTRGQSEAFF. CDR3 DNA (partial): TGTGCCTGGACCAGGGGACAGTCTGAA. The J gene is TRBJ1-1, the V gene TRBV30; the match to TRBD1 covers 7 bases. Read coverage stops 3 residues before the CDR3 terminus; the germline J gene supplies the remainder. From germline, CDR1 is GTSNPN and CDR2 SVGIG (reference sequence). V shed 4 bases and J 6 bases; nucleotides not matched to a gene: 5. The CDR3 is 12 residues long.

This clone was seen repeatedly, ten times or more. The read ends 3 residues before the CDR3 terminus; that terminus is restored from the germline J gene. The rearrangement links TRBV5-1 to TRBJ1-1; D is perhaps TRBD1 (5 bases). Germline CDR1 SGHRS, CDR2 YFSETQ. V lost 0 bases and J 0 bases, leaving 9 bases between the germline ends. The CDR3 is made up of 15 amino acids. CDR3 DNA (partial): TGCGCCAGCAGCTTGGCCCCGACAGTGAACACTGAA. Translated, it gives CASSLAPTVNTE. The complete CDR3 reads CASSLAPTVNTEAFF.

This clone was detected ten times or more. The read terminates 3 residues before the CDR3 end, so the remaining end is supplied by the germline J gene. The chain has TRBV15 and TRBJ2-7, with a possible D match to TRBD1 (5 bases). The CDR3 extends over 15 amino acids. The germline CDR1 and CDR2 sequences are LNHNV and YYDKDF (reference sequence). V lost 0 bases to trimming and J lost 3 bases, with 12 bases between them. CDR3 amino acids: CATSRDQAGNYEQYF. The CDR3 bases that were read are TGTGCCACCAGCAGAGATCAGGCAGGGAACTACGAG.

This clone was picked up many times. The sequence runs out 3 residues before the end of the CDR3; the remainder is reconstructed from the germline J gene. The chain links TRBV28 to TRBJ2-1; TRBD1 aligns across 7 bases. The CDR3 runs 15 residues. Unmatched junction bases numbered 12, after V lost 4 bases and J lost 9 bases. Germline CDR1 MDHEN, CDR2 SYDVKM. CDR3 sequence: CASSSSIDRAFEQFF. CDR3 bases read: TGTGCCAGCAGTTCATCCATTGACAGGGCGTTTGAG.

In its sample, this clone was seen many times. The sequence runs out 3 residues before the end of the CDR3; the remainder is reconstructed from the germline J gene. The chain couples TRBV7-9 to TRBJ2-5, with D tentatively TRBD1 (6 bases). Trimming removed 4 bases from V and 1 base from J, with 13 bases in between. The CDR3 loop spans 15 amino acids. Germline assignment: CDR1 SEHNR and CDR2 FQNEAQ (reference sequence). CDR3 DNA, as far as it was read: TGTGCCAGCAGCTCCATCGGGACACCCCAAGAGACC. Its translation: CASSSIGTPQET. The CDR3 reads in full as CASSSIGTPQETQYF. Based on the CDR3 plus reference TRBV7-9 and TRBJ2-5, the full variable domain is DTGVSQNPRHKITKRGQNVTFRCDPISEHNRLYWYRQTLGQGPEFLTYFQNEAQLEKSRLLSDRFSAERPKGSFSTLEIQRTEQGDSAMYLCASSSIGTPQETQYFGPGTRLLVL.

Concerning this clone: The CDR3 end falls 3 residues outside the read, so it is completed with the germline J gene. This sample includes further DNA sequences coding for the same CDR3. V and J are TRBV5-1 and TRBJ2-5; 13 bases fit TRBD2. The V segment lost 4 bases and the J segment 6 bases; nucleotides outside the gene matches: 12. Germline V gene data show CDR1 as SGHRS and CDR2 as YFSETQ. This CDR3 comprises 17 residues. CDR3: CASSPTSGRAVIKTQYF. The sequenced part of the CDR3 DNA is TGCGCCAGCAGCCCCACTAGCGGGAGGGCCGTCATAAAGACC.

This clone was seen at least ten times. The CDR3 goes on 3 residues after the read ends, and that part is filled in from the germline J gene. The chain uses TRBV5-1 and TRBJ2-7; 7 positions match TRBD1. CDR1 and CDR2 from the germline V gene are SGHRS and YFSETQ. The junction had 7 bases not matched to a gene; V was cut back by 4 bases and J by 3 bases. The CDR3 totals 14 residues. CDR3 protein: CASSPGTAIYEQYF. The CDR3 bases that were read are TGCGCCAGCAGCCCGGGGACAGCTATCTACGAG.

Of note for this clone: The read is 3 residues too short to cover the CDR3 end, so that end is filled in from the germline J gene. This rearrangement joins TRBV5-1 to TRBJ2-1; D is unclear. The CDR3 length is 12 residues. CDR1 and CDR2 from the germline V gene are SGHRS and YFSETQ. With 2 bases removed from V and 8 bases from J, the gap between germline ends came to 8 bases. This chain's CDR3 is CASSLVGYEQFF. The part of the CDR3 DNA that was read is TGCGCCAGCAGCTTAGTTGGCTATGAG. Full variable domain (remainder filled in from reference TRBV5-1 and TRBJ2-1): KAGVTQTPRYLIKTRGQQVTLSCSPISGHRSVSWYQQTPGQGLQFLFEYFSETQRNKGNFPGRFSGRQFSNSRSEMNVSTLELGDSALYLCASSLVGYEQFFGPGTRLTVL.

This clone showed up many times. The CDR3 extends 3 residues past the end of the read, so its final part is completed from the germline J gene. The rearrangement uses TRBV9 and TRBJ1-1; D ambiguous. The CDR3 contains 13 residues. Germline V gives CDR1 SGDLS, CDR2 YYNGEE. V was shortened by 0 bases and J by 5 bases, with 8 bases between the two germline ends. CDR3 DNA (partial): TGTGCCAGCAGCGTAGGACTGAGTACTGAA. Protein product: CASSVGLSTE. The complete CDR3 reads CASSVGLSTEAFF. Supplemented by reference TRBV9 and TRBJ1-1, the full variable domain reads DSGVTQTPKHLITATGQRVTLRCSPRSGDLSVYWYQQSLDQGLQFLIQYYNGEERAKGNILERFSAQQFPDLHSELNLSSLELGDSALYFCASSVGLSTEAFFGQGTRLTVV.

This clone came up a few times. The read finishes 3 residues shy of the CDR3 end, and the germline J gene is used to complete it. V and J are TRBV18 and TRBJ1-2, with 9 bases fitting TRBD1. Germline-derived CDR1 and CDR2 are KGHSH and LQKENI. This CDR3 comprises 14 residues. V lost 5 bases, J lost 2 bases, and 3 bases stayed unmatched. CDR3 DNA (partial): TGTGCCAGCTCAGCGGGACAGGGAAACTATGGC. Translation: CASSAGQGNYG. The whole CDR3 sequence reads CASSAGQGNYGYTF.

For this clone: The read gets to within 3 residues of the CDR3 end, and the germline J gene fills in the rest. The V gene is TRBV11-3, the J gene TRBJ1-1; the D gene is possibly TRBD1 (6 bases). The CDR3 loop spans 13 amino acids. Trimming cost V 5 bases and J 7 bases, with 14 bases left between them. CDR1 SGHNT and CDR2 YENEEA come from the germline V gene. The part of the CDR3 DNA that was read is TGTGCCAGCAGCCTTGGACAGAAGCGTGAA. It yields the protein CASSLGQKRE. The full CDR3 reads CASSLGQKREAFF.

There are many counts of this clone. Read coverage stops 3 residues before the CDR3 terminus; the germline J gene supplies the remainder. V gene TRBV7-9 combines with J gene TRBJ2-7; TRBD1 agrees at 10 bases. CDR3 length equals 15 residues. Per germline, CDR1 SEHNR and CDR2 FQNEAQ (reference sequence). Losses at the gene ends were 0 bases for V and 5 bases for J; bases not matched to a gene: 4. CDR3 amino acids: CASSLAVTGGDEQYF. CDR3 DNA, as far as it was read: TGTGCCAGCAGCTTAGCGGTGACAGGGGGCGACGAG.

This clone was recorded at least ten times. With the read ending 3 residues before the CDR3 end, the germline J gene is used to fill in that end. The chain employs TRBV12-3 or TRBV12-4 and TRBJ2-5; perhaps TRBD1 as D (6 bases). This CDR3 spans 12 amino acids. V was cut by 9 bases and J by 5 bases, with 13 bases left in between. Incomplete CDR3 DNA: TGTGCCAGTTCAGGGGACCCGGAGACC. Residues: CASSGDPET. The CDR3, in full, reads CASSGDPETQYF.

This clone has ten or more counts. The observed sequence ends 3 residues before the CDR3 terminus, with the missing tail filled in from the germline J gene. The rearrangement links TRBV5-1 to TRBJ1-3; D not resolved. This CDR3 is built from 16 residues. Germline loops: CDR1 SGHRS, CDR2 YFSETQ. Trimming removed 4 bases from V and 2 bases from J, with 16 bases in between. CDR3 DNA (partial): TGCGCCAGCAGCCCGAGCGGAGGGAGTACTGGAAACACC. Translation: CASSPSGGSTGNT. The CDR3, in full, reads CASSPSGGSTGNTIYF.

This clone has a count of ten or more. The CDR3 is CATSRDRTSGLSKTQYF. Partial CDR3 DNA: TGTGCCACCAGCAGAGATCGGACTAGCGGGTTATCGAAGACC. The chain is built from TRBV15 and TRBJ2-5; 11 bases are a match to TRBD2. Read coverage stops 3 residues before the CDR3 terminus; the germline J gene supplies the remainder. From germline, CDR1 is LNHNV and CDR2 YYDKDF (reference sequence). J lost 6 bases, V lost 0 bases, and 9 bases had no gene match. The CDR3 has 17 residues.

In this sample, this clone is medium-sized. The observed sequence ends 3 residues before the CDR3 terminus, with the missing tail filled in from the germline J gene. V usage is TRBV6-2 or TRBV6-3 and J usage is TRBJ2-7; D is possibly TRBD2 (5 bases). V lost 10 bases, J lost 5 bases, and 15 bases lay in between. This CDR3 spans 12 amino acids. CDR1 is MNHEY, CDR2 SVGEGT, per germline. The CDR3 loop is CATSTRIHEQYF. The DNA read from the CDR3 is TGTGCCACCTCAACTAGAATACACGAG.

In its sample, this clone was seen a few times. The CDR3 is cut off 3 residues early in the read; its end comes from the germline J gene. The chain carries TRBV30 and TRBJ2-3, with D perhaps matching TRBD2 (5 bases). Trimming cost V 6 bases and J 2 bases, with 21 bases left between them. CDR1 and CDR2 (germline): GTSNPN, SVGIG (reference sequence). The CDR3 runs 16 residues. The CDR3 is CACSTGESLATDTQYF. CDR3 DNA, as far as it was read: TGTGCCTGTTCGACCGGGGAGAGCCTCGCCACAGATACG.

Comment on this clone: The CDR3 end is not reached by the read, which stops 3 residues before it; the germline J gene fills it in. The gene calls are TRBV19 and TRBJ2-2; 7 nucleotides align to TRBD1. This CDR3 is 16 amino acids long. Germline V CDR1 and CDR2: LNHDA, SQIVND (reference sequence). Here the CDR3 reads CASSPSQGRANEKLFF. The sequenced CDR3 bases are TGTGCCAGTAGTCCCTCACAGGGGCGGGCTAATGAAAAG.

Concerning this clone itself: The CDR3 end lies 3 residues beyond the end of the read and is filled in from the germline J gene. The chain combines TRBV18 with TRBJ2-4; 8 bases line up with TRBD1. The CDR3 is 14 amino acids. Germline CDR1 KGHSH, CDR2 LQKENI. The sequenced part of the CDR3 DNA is TGTGCCAGCTCACCACGGGACAGGACCAGTGAT. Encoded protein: CASSPRDRTSD. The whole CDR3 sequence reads CASSPRDRTSDQYF.

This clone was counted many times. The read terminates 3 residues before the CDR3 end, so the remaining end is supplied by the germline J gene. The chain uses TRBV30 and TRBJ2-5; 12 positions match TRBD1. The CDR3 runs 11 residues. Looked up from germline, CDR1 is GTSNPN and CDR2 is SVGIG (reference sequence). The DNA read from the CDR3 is TGTGCCTTGGGACAGGGGGCCACC. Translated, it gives CALGQGAT. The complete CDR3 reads CALGQGATQYF.

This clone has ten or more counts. The CDR3 is CASSKGTGEAGANVLTF. The covered CDR3 bases are TGTGCCAGTAGTAAAGGGACAGGGGAAGCTGGGGCCAACGTC. The rearrangement links TRBV19 to TRBJ2-6; 10 nucleotides agree with TRBD1. The read finishes 3 residues shy of the CDR3 end, and the germline J gene is used to complete it. The germline V gene encodes CDR1 LNHDA and CDR2 SQIVND (reference sequence). V trimming: 4 bases; J trimming: 2 bases; junction bases outside the gene matches: 5. The CDR3 spans 17 residues.

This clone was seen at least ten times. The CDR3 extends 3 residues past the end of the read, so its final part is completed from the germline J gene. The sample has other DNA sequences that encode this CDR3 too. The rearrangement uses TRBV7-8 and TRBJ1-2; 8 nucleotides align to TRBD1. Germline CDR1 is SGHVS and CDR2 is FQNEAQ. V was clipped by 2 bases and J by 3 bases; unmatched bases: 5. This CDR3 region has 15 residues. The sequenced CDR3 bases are TGTGCCAGCAGCTTACAGGGGGCTAAGGACTATGGC. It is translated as CASSLQGAKDYG. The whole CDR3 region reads CASSLQGAKDYGYTF.

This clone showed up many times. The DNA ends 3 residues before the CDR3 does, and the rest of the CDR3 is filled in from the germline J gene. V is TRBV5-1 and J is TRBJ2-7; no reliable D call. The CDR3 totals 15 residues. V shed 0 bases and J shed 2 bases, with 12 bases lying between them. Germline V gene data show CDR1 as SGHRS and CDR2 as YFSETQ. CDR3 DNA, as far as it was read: TGCGCCAGCAGCTTGGACAGTACATCCACCTACGAG. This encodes CASSLDSTSTYE. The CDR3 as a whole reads CASSLDSTSTYEQYF.